The 21 T cell receptor beta chains below come from one sample, sequenced in a study of radiation and T cells in renal cell carcinoma. The protocol was immunoSEQ multiplex PCR, while the TCRdb copy is restricted to in-frame clones and leaves out a portion. Among about 83,000 clones listed, around 78% were seen once. As to time point: blood 4 weeks post-SBRT, at nephrectomy. Treatment given: 15 Gy SBRT to primary tumor, nephrectomy 4 weeks later. This material consisted of blood, taken from a patient whose treatment included radiotherapy and nephrectomy. These TCRs come from a woman aged 60-75 years with renal cell carcinoma.

CDR3 bases: TGTGCCAGTAGTCCCACCCCAACAGGGGGCGGGCAGTACTTC. Protein: CASSPTPTGGGQYF. This rearrangement joins TRBV19 to TRBJ2-7, with TRBD1 matching over 9 bases. Germline V gene lookup returns CDR1 LNHDA and CDR2 SQIVND (reference sequence). V lost 5 bases and J lost 9; bases outside the gene matches: 11. The CDR3 has 14 residues.

V usage is TRBV9 and J usage is TRBJ2-6, with D maybe TRBD1 (5 bases). CDR1 is SGDLS, CDR2 YYNGEE, per germline. The V and J ends lost 0 bases and 2 bases respectively, with 6 bases between them. The CDR3 is 15 residues long. The chain's CDR3 is CASSVAGTGANVLTF. CDR3 coding DNA: TGTGCCAGCAGCGTAGCAGGGACTGGGGCCAACGTCCTGACTTTC. Using reference TRBV9 and TRBJ2-6 for the parts outside the CDR3, the full variable domain is DSGVTQTPKHLITATGQRVTLRCSPRSGDLSVYWYQQSLDQGLQFLIQYYNGEERAKGNILERFSAQQFPDLHSELNLSSLELGDSALYFCASSVAGTGANVLTFGAGSRLTVL.

The CDR3 nucleotides read TGTGCCAGCTCACCCAGCGGCCCTCAAGTCTCTGGAAACACCATATATTTT. Translation: CASSPSGPQVSGNTIYF. The rearrangement uses TRBV18 and TRBJ1-3; no clear D gene. CDR3 length: 17 amino acids. Looked up from germline, CDR1 is KGHSH and CDR2 is LQKENI. Trimming took off 3 bases at V and 0 bases at J, with 15 bases between the two ends.

The chain uses TRBV6-1 and TRBJ1-5; D not certain. Germline V gene sequence: CDR1 MNHNS, CDR2 SASEGT. The V gene lost 2 bases and the J gene lost 6 bases, with 14 bases spanning the gap. The CDR3 loop spans 15 amino acids. The CDR3 reads CASSELISPPQPQHF. In nucleotides, the CDR3 is TGTGCCAGCAGTGAATTAATCTCACCCCCTCAGCCCCAGCATTTT.

This chain joins TRBV27 and TRBJ2-1; D gene ambiguous. The germline gives CDR1 MNHEY, CDR2 SMNVEV (reference sequence). This CDR3 has 13 amino acids. V was trimmed by 7 bases and J by 9 bases, leaving 16 bases between them. In nucleotides, the CDR3 is TGTGCCAGCACAAATAACGGTTGGGGTGAGCAGTTCTTC. Encoded protein: CASTNNGWGEQFF.

V gene TRBV5-1 combines with J gene TRBJ2-5, with D perhaps TRBD2 (6 bases). Germline CDR1 is SGHRS and CDR2 is YFSETQ. V was trimmed by 2 bases and J by 3 bases, leaving 11 bases between them. The CDR3 sequence is 14 residues long. The CDR3 reads CASSFGGFEETQYF. For the CDR3, the DNA is TGCGCCAGCAGCTTCGGGGGTTTCGAAGAGACCCAGTACTTC.

Here the CDR3 DNA reads TGTGCCAGCAGCCTCCGGGACACCCACAATGAGCAGTTCTTC. Translating gives CASSLRDTHNEQFF. V usage is TRBV9 and J usage is TRBJ2-1; maybe TRBD1 (6 bases). CDR1 and CDR2 (germline): SGDLS, YYNGEE. This CDR3 spans 14 amino acids. V lost 4 bases, J lost 5 bases, and 13 bases lay in between.

This clone has at least ten counts. This rearrangement joins TRBV5-1 to TRBJ2-2; D is possibly TRBD1 (5 bases). The CDR3 extends over 17 amino acids. Germline CDR1 and CDR2: SGHRS and YFSETQ. V was pared by 0 bases and J by 2 bases, with 14 bases between. The CDR3 protein is CASSLDGQGSNTGELFF. CDR3 coding DNA: TGCGCCAGCAGCTTGGATGGGCAGGGTTCAAACACCGGGGAGCTGTTTTTT.

The chain employs TRBV6-1 and TRBJ1-2; perhaps TRBD1 as D (6 bases). The V end lost 1 base, the J end lost 6 bases, and 12 bases lay between the germline ends. The CDR3 has 14 amino acids. Germline CDR1 and CDR2: MNHNS and SASEGT. The CDR3 loop is CASSEGGRGDGYTF. DNA of the CDR3: TGTGCCAGCAGTGAAGGGGGTAGGGGGGATGGCTACACCTTC.

This sequence joins TRBV4-3 and TRBJ2-7; 7 bases map to TRBD2. Per germline, CDR1 LGHNA and CDR2 YSLEER. The length of the CDR3 is 16 residues. Germline trimming cut 2 bases from V and 2 bases from J; bases unmatched to any gene: 9. CDR3 region: CASSQTIAGPPYEQYF. As DNA, the CDR3 is TGCGCCAGCAGCCAAACGATAGCGGGCCCGCCCTACGAGCAGTACTTC.

The genes are TRBV6-1 and TRBJ1-1; TRBD1 is a possible D gene (6 bases). CDR1 is MNHNS, CDR2 SASEGT, per germline. V was shortened by 4 bases and J by 3 bases, with 18 bases between the two germline ends. The CDR3 runs to 16 residues. DNA for the CDR3: TGTGCCAGCAGTGGGAATTTGGGGGGCTGGGACACTGAAGCTTTCTTT. Its protein product is CASSGNLGGWDTEAFF.

This chain joins TRBV10-3 and TRBJ2-2; TRBD1 is a possible D gene (5 bases). V lost 3 bases to trimming and J lost 6 bases, with 14 bases between them. The CDR3 is made up of 15 amino acids. Germline CDR1 and CDR2: ENHRY and SYGVKD. This CDR3 is CAISEEYKGSGELFF. CDR3 bases: TGTGCCATCAGTGAAGAATACAAGGGGTCCGGGGAGCTGTTTTTT.

The V and J genes are TRBV2 and TRBJ1-2; tentative D call: TRBD1 (5 bases). V was pared by 6 bases and J by 4 bases, with 12 bases between. The CDR3 covers 13 residues. Germline-derived CDR1 and CDR2 are SNHLY and FYNNEI. The CDR3 DNA follows: TGTGCCAGCAGCGGCGACAGCGGCTATGGCTACACCTTC. Protein sequence: CASSGDSGYGYTF.

This CDR3 reads CASSYRQTSLHEQYF. The CDR3 DNA is TGTGCCAGCAGCTACCGACAGACAAGCCTCCACGAGCAGTACTTC. The chain carries TRBV5-5 and TRBJ2-7, with a tentative D call TRBD1 (5 bases). V was trimmed by 3 bases and J by 5 bases, leaving 18 bases between them. The CDR3 consists of 15 residues. Germline V gene sequence: CDR1 SGHKS, CDR2 YYEKEE (reference sequence).

The chain links TRBV28 to TRBJ1-2; the D gene is possibly TRBD1 (5 bases). The CDR3 is made up of 12 amino acids. CDR1 is MDHEN and CDR2 is SYDVKM in the germline V gene. Trimming removed 8 bases from V and 1 base from J, with 8 bases in between. The CDR3 reads CASGGGNYGYTF. CDR3 sequence (DNA): TGTGCCAGCGGTGGGGGTAACTATGGCTACACCTTC.

The chain is built from TRBV19 and TRBJ1-1; D gene unclear. The CDR3 is made up of 14 amino acids. V was pared by 4 bases and J by 4 bases, with 13 bases between. In germline, CDR1 is LNHDA, CDR2 SQIVND (reference sequence). CDR3: CASSTGGISTEAFF. CDR3 coding DNA: TGTGCCAGTAGTACGGGAGGGATTAGCACTGAAGCTTTCTTT.

This chain links TRBV18 with TRBJ2-5; 10 positions match TRBD2. Trimming removed 3 bases from V and 2 bases from J; junction bases left unmatched: 6. This CDR3 spans 16 amino acids. The germline gives CDR1 KGHSH, CDR2 LQKENI. CDR3 sequence: CASSPMASGGQETQYF. The DNA of the CDR3 is TGTGCCAGCTCACCTATGGCTAGCGGGGGACAAGAGACCCAGTACTTC.

This clone counts as medium-sized. V gene TRBV11-2 combines with J gene TRBJ1-2; possible D gene TRBD1, 5 bases. Trimming took off 5 bases at V and 6 bases at J, with 13 bases between the two ends. Looked up from germline, CDR1 is SGHAT and CDR2 is FQNNGV. The CDR3 is 13 amino acids. CDR3 DNA: TGTGCCAGCAGCGAAGACAGTCGAGATGGCTACACCTTC. It translates to CASSEDSRDGYTF.

J is TRBJ2-3 and V is TRBV2, with D unresolved. V dropped 7 bases and J dropped 2 bases, with 10 bases sitting between them. This CDR3 spans 13 amino acids. Germline loops: CDR1 SNHLY, CDR2 FYNNEI. The CDR3 sequence: CASKRSFTDTQYF. Written as DNA, the CDR3 is TGTGCCAGCAAGAGATCCTTCACAGATACGCAGTATTTT. Full variable domain (outside the CDR3, taken from reference TRBV2 and TRBJ2-3): EPEVTQTPSHQVTQMGQEVILRCVPISNHLYFYWYRQILGQKVEFLVSFYNNEISEKSEIFDDQFSVERPDGSNFTLKIRSTKLEDSAMYFCASKRSFTDTQYFGPGTRLTVL.

The chain employs TRBV28 and TRBJ1-5; 10 nucleotides line up with TRBD1. Germline values: CDR1 MDHEN, CDR2 SYDVKM. CDR3 size: 19 residues. V lost 5 bases to trimming and J lost 0 bases; unmatched junction nucleotides: 13. The CDR3 is CASSPYSRTGGVSNQPQHF. The DNA of the CDR3 is TGTGCCAGCAGTCCTTATTCCCGGACAGGGGGAGTTAGCAATCAGCCCCAGCATTTT.

The rearrangement joins TRBV19 to TRBJ2-7; TRBD1 matches at 8 bases. This CDR3 comprises 15 residues. Germline lookup yields CDR1 LNHDA and CDR2 SQIVND (reference sequence). The V gene end was trimmed by 6 bases and the J gene end by 0 bases; junction bases not matched to a gene: 7. The CDR3 region has the DNA TGTGCCAGTAGGGGCACAGGGGGTACCTCCTACGAGCAGTACTTC. Protein: CASRGTGGTSYEQYF.